This note documents a single T cell receptor beta chain sequence. Its antigen is as yet unknown. The junction differs from germline at one of its ends, possibly a read error. Researchers ran the PCR with 60 Vbeta and 13 Jbeta primers. The assay was immunoSEQ multiplex PCR, and TCRdb's table has in-frame clones only and misses some. Counted here are over 110,000 clones, 78% occurring once; the ten biggest clones make up around 5.9%. CDR3 length equals 14 residues. Germline V gene lookup returns CDR1 SEHNR and CDR2 FQNEAQ (reference sequence). The record originates from a study of cytomegalovirus exposure and HLA in healthy donors. Overall study results and limits: A later analysis linked a missense variant in DCLRE1C to the trimming of TCR beta V and J genes. Earlier analysis yielded a pattern in which most TCR beta V segments were productive about 90% or about 30% of the time. On later analysis, the bulk of CMV-associated TCR beta chains appeared to be HLA-restricted. Accurate prediction of HLA-A and HLA-B alleles (for most subjects) was reportedly achieved from TCR beta sequences.

The clonotype originates from a middle-aged woman in good health and CMV-seropositive. This chain links TRBV7-9 with TRBJ1-4; 7 bases line up with TRBD1. Input material: PBMCs. CDR3 region: CSSRGTVLNEKLFF. CDR3 DNA: TGTTCCAGCAGGGGGACAGTACTCAATGAAAAACTGTTTTTT. Filled out from reference TRBV7-9 and TRBJ1-4, the complete variable domain reads DTGVSQNPRHKITKRGQNVTFRCDPISEHNRLYWYRQTLGQGPEFLTYFQNEAQLEKSRLLSDRFSAERPKGSFSTLEIQRTEQGDSAMYLCSSRGTVLNEKLFFGSGTQLSVL.